The source of this T cell receptor beta chain is a study of blood T cell repertoires in COVID-19. The V gene's germline CDR1 is SEHNR and CDR2 FQNEAQ (reference sequence). Deletions cut 5 bases from V and 2 bases from J, with 13 bases between. The CDR3 totals 14 residues. Sequencing used immunoSEQ multiplex PCR; TCRdb keeps in-frame clones, though not all of them. Here the sample spans some 150,000 clones, about 80% being singletons. Sequencing used peripheral blood. This TCR derives from a human donor in a cohort sampled during active COVID-19. This chain joins TRBV7-9 and TRBJ2-7; no clear D. This CDR3 reads CASSPRDKAYEQYF. CDR3 coding DNA: TGTGCCAGCAGCCCCAGAGACAAGGCCTACGAGCAGTACTTC.